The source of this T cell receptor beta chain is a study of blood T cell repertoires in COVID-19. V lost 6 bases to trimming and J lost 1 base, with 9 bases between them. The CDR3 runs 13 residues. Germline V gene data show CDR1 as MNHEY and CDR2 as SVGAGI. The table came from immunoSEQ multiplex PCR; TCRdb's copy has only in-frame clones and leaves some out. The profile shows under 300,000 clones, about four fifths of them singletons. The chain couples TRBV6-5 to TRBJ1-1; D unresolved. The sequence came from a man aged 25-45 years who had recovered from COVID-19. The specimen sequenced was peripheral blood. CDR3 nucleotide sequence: TGTGCCAGCAGCCCACAGAGGAACACTGAAGCTTTCTTT. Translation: CASSPQRNTEAFF.